Each of the 15 T cell receptor beta chains below was sequenced from the same sample in a study of blood T cell repertoires in COVID-19. Libraries were prepared by immunoSEQ multiplex PCR; TCRdb keeps only in-frame clonotypes and omits some of them. In the table there are 400,000 or so clones, around 87% of which are singletons. Sequenced material: PBMCs or T cells enriched from blood (not recorded which). These TCRs come from a man between 35 and 55 years old in a cohort exposed to, infected with or recovered from COVID-19 (not recorded which).

This clone was observed many times. The genes are TRBV6-4 and TRBJ2-1; D ambiguous. The length of the CDR3 is 15 residues. CDR1 is MRHNA and CDR2 is SNTAGT in the germline V gene. Trimming shortened V by 0 bases and J by 5 bases, and 11 bases separated the two germline ends. DNA for the CDR3: TGTGCCAGCAGTGACTCGTCCCGAGACAACAATGAGCAGTTCTTC. Protein sequence: CASSDSSRDNNEQFF.

The rearrangement uses TRBV6-5 and TRBJ1-1; D possibly corresponds to TRBD1 (6 bases). Germline assignment: CDR1 MNHEY and CDR2 SVGAGI. The CDR3 has 14 residues. V lost 4 bases to trimming and J lost 4 bases, with 13 bases between them. The CDR3 loop is CASSSSTGITEAFF. For the CDR3, the DNA is TGTGCCAGCAGTTCCTCGACAGGCATCACTGAAGCTTTCTTT.

This chain joins TRBV19 and TRBJ2-1; 10 bases are shared with TRBD2. V lost 5 bases and J lost 6; bases outside the gene matches: 4. From germline, CDR1 is LNHDA and CDR2 SQIVND (reference sequence). This CDR3 contains 14 residues. CDR3 sequence: CASSPGLAVNEQFF. In nucleotides, the CDR3 is TGTGCCAGTAGTCCAGGACTAGCGGTCAATGAGCAGTTCTTC.

The chain employs TRBV29-1 and TRBJ2-3; TRBD1 agrees at 7 bases. This CDR3 is 16 amino acids long. CDR1 is SQVTM, CDR2 ANQGSEA, per germline. The ends lost 1 base at V and 4 bases at J; junction bases unmatched: 11. The CDR3: CSVEAPGQRRSDTQYF. CDR3 in DNA: TGCAGCGTTGAAGCCCCGGGACAGCGCCGGTCAGATACGCAGTATTTT.

This chain connects TRBV28 to TRBJ1-3, with 8 bases fitting TRBD1. Germline V gene data show CDR1 as MDHEN and CDR2 as SYDVKM. CDR3 size: 16 residues. V gave up 4 bases and J gave up 0 bases; unmatched junction bases: 5. In nucleotides, the CDR3 is TGTGCCAGCAGTTCAACAGGGGGTAGCTCTGGAAACACCATATATTTT. Translating gives CASSSTGGSSGNTIYF. The variable domain in full, with the rest retrieved from reference TRBV28 and TRBJ1-3, is DVKVTQSSRYLVKRTGEKVFLECVQDMDHENMFWYRQDPGLGLRLIYFSYDVKMKEKGDIPEGYSVSREKKERFSLILESASTNQTSMYLCASSSTGGSSGNTIYFGEGSWLTVV.

The rearrangement uses TRBV7-2 and TRBJ1-1; D ambiguous. There are 15 residues in the CDR3. Germline CDR1 SGHTA, CDR2 FQGNSA. The V end was cut by 3 bases, the J end by 0 bases, with 11 bases between. The CDR3, as DNA: TGTGCCAGCAGCTTCGGCCAGGCAATGAACACTGAAGCTTTCTTT. It yields the protein CASSFGQAMNTEAFF.

The gene calls are TRBV30 and TRBJ2-2, with 7 bases identical to TRBD2. CDR3 size: 15 residues. The germline V gene has CDR1 GTSNPN and CDR2 SVGIG (reference sequence). J lost 2 bases, V lost 0 bases, and 3 bases had no gene match. The CDR3 loop reads CAWSVGRANTGELFF. The DNA of the CDR3 is TGTGCCTGGAGTGTAGGGAGGGCTAACACCGGGGAGCTGTTTTTT.

The chain links TRBV6-1 to TRBJ2-3; 9 nucleotides agree with TRBD2. The V and J ends lost 8 bases and 5 bases, in that order; junction bases with no gene match: 14. Germline CDR1 and CDR2: MNHNS and SASEGT. The CDR3 is 16 amino acids. CDR3 sequence reads: CASGGTVAGDLDTQYF. The CDR3, as DNA: TGTGCCAGCGGTGGGACCGTAGCGGGAGATTTAGATACGCAGTATTTT.

V and J are TRBV19 and TRBJ1-1, with 10 positions matching TRBD1. The CDR3 runs to 14 residues. V shed 6 bases, J shed 5 bases, and the junction held 6 bases outside the gene matches. Germline V gives CDR1 LNHDA, CDR2 SQIVND (reference sequence). The CDR3: CASSPDRGRTEAFF. For the CDR3, the DNA is TGTGCCAGTAGCCCCGACAGGGGGCGGACTGAAGCTTTCTTT.

The chain recombines TRBV14 with TRBJ2-7, with D perhaps matching TRBD1 (8 bases). Germline V gene lookup returns CDR1 SGHDN and CDR2 FVKESK. The CDR3 has 15 amino acids. Trimming took 4 bases from V and 0 from J, leaving 13 bases between them. This CDR3 reads CASSPTGGGSYEQYF. The CDR3 nucleotides are TGTGCCAGCAGCCCTACAGGGGGGGGCTCCTACGAGCAGTACTTC.

V gene TRBV24-1 combines with J gene TRBJ2-1, with 10 bases matching TRBD2. In germline, CDR1 is KGHDR, CDR2 SFDVKD. Losses at the gene ends were 3 bases for V and 6 bases for J; bases not matched to a gene: 7. CDR3 length: 16 amino acids. DNA for the CDR3: TGTGCCACCAGTGATACCTCCGGGACTAGCGTCAATGAGCAGTTCTTC. Amino acid sequence: CATSDTSGTSVNEQFF.

The V and J genes are TRBV2 and TRBJ2-7; TRBD2 is a possible D gene (5 bases). V lost 7 bases to trimming and J lost 7 bases, with 11 bases between them. The length of the CDR3 is 11 residues. Germline CDR1 and CDR2: SNHLY and FYNNEI. The CDR3 here is CASINPGEQYF. The CDR3 DNA reads TGTGCCAGCATCAATCCGGGGGAGCAGTACTTC.

The rearrangement uses TRBV7-2 and TRBJ2-7; no clear D gene. V shed 5 bases and J shed 0 bases, with 2 bases lying between them. From germline, CDR1 is SGHTA and CDR2 FQGNSA. This CDR3 spans 11 amino acids. CDR3 bases: TGTGCCAGCAGCCGCTCCTACGAGCAGTACTTC. Protein: CASSRSYEQYF.

Note on this clone: Other DNA sequences in the sample encode the same CDR3. This chain links TRBV9 with TRBJ1-4; D unresolved. V lost 0 bases, J lost 1 base, and 4 bases lay in between. The CDR3 is 14 residues long. From germline, CDR1 is SGDLS and CDR2 YYNGEE. CDR3 nucleotide sequence: TGTGCCAGCAGCGTAGGAGGAACTAATGAAAAACTGTTTTTT. This encodes CASSVGGTNEKLFF. The entire variable domain, with the rest obtained from reference TRBV9 and TRBJ1-4, is as follows: DSGVTQTPKHLITATGQRVTLRCSPRSGDLSVYWYQQSLDQGLQFLIQYYNGEERAKGNILERFSAQQFPDLHSELNLSSLELGDSALYFCASSVGGTNEKLFFGSGTQLSVL.

V and J are TRBV10-3 and TRBJ1-6; D ambiguous. The CDR3 has 14 amino acids. V was cut by 6 bases and J by 6 bases, with 12 bases left in between. Germline V lookup: CDR1 ENHRY, CDR2 SYGVKD. CDR3: CAIRPQALNSPLHF. In DNA, the CDR3 is TGTGCCATCAGACCCCAGGCCCTTAATTCACCCCTCCACTTT.